This is a list of T cell receptor beta chains from one sample in a study of cytomegalovirus exposure and HLA in healthy donors. Sequencing used immunoSEQ multiplex PCR; TCRdb keeps in-frame clones, though not all of them. The table lists about 100,000 clones, more than 75% of them singletons. The sample consisted of PBMCs. These receptors all stem from a woman aged 45-59 years in good health and CMV-seropositive. Each CDR3 is given with its conserved first and last residue. The D gene is left open where the match is weak. Clone size is not always given. Where it is, it says once, few, many or a class for expanded clones.

D gene: -; J gene: TRBJ1-2; clone size: -; V gene: TRBV5-6; CDR3 DNA: TGTGCCAGCACCGTCGGACAGATCTATGGCTACACCTTC; CDR3 protein: CASTVGQIYGYTF
D gene: -; J gene: TRBJ2-7; clone size: -; V gene: TRBV15; CDR3 DNA: TGTGCCACCAGCAGAGATTTGGTACTGTACGAGCAGTACTTC; CDR3 protein: CATSRDLVLYEQYF
D gene: TRBD1; J gene: TRBJ1-5; clone size: -; V gene: TRBV4-1; CDR3 DNA: TGCGCCAGCAGCCCTGACAGGGGGCAGGGCAATCAGCCCCAGCATTTT; CDR3 protein: CASSPDRGQGNQPQHF
D gene: -; J gene: TRBJ2-6; clone size: -; V gene: TRBV15; CDR3 DNA: TGTGCCACCAGCAGAGAGGCCGGGGCCAACGTCCTGACTTTC; CDR3 protein: CATSREAGANVLTF
D gene: -; J gene: TRBJ1-2; clone size: -; V gene: TRBV4-2; CDR3 DNA: TGTGCCAGCAGCCAAGATCATGGGCTCGGCAGGGACAATGGCTACACCTTC; CDR3 protein: CASSQDHGLGRDNGYTF
D gene: -; J gene: TRBJ2-1; clone size: -; V gene: TRBV5-4; CDR3 DNA: TGTGCCAGCAGCATAACGGGTTCTGAGCAGTTCTTC; CDR3 protein: CASSITGSEQFF
D gene: TRBD2; J gene: TRBJ2-1; clone size: once; V gene: TRBV2; CDR3 DNA: TGTGCCACGTCAGGTGGGACTAGCGGGAGTCATGAGCAGTTCTTC; CDR3 protein: CATSGGTSGSHEQFF
D gene: -; J gene: TRBJ2-7; clone size: -; V gene: TRBV14; CDR3 DNA: TGTGCCAGCAGCCAAGACTTCCAGCGAGCCTACGAGCAGTACTTC; CDR3 protein: CASSQDFQRAYEQYF
D gene: -; J gene: TRBJ2-7; clone size: -; V gene: TRBV27; CDR3 DNA: TGTGCCAGCAGTCCCGGTATTTCCTACGAGCAGTACTTC; CDR3 protein: CASSPGISYEQYF
D gene: -; J gene: TRBJ1-3; clone size: few; V gene: TRBV15; CDR3 DNA: TGTGCCACCAGCAGAGATCGTAGCGGGACTGGAAACACCATATATTTT; CDR3 protein: CATSRDRSGTGNTIYF
D gene: -; J gene: TRBJ1-1; clone size: -; V gene: TRBV6-5; CDR3 DNA: TGTGCCAGCAGTTACCCTGGCGGGGGTCGCACTGAAGCTTTCTTT; CDR3 protein: CASSYPGGGRTEAFF
D gene: -; J gene: TRBJ2-2; clone size: -; V gene: TRBV9; CDR3 DNA: TGTGCCAGCAGCGAGGGTGATGGGGGGTACACCGGGGAGCTGTTTTTT; CDR3 protein: CASSEGDGGYTGELFF
D gene: -; J gene: TRBJ1-1; clone size: -; V gene: TRBV4-2; CDR3 DNA: TGTGCCAGCAGCCAAGGAATCTCCAGGAACACTGAAGCTTTCTTT; CDR3 protein: CASSQGISRNTEAFF
D gene: -; J gene: TRBJ1-2; clone size: -; V gene: TRBV2; CDR3 DNA: TGTGCCAGCAGGGACACCTCCAGAGGCTACACCTTC; CDR3 protein: CASRDTSRGYTF
D gene: -; J gene: TRBJ2-7; clone size: -; V gene: TRBV7-2; CDR3 DNA: TGTGCCAGCTCGACTCCCCTGTCCGAGCAGTACTTC; CDR3 protein: CASSTPLSEQYF
D gene: TRBD2; J gene: TRBJ2-1; clone size: -; V gene: TRBV29-1; CDR3 DNA: TGCAGCGTAGCCCGGGGGGGGACCTCATCCTACAATGAGCAGTTCTTC; CDR3 protein: CSVARGGTSSYNEQFF
D gene: TRBD1; J gene: TRBJ2-2; clone size: -; V gene: TRBV2; CDR3 DNA: TGTGCCAGCAGAGCGGACAGGGTTTACACCGGGGAGCTGTTTTTT; CDR3 protein: CASRADRVYTGELFF
D gene: -; J gene: TRBJ1-2; clone size: -; V gene: TRBV30; CDR3 DNA: TGTGCCTGGAGTAGGCCCGGAGAAGGATATGGCTACACCTTC; CDR3 protein: CAWSRPGEGYGYTF
D gene: -; J gene: TRBJ1-1; clone size: -; V gene: TRBV28; CDR3 DNA: TGTGCCAGCAGTCTAGGGGGGGTCTTCACTGAAGCTTTCTTT; CDR3 protein: CASSLGGVFTEAFF
D gene: -; J gene: TRBJ2-2; clone size: -; V gene: TRBV5-1; CDR3 DNA: TGCGCCAGCAGCTTGCGAGGGCCCGAGGACACCGGGGAGCTGTTTTTT; CDR3 protein: CASSLRGPEDTGELFF